The 14 T cell receptor beta chains below were found in one sample sequenced in a study of shared clonotypes between healthy human individuals. Only CD45RO-negative cells positively selected for CCR7 counted as naive CD8 cells, so terminally differentiated effector memory CD45RA+ cells were excluded. Sequencing was performed with immunoSEQ multiplex PCR; in TCRdb, only in-frame clones are kept and a portion is missing. The repertoire holds approximately 2,000,000 clones, with about 93% as singletons. The sequencing sample was made of naive CD8+ T cells from PBMCs. These receptors were collected from a man between 18 and 35 years old in good health. Some clones in this sample may be carry-over from other donors' samples.

This clone was counted between two and nine times. The chain recombines TRBV7-9 with TRBJ1-1; the D is unclear. Per the germline V gene, CDR1 is SEHNR and CDR2 is FQNEAQ (reference sequence). Trimming cost V 5 bases and J 5 bases, with 18 bases left between them. The CDR3 sequence is 15 residues long. This CDR3 reads CASSPPQVERTEAFF. The CDR3 DNA is TGTGCCAGCAGCCCTCCCCAGGTCGAGAGGACTGAAGCTTTCTTT.

This rearrangement joins TRBV10-3 to TRBJ2-5; no clear D. V lost 0 bases and J 5 bases, leaving 7 bases between the germline ends. The CDR3 sequence is 13 residues long. In germline, CDR1 is ENHRY, CDR2 SYGVKD. This CDR3 is CAISESSPETQYF. CDR3 bases: TGTGCCATCAGTGAGTCAAGCCCGGAGACCCAGTACTTC.

V usage is TRBV4-1 and J usage is TRBJ2-2; 11 bases line up with TRBD2. Germline V gene data show CDR1 as MGHRA and CDR2 as YSYEKL. V was clipped by 3 bases and J by 0 bases; unmatched bases: 6. CDR3 size: 18 residues. In nucleotides, the CDR3 is TGCGCCAGCAGCCACCGGACTAGCGGGCGTTCGAACACCGGGGAGCTGTTTTTT. Translation gives CASSHRTSGRSNTGELFF.

This clone showed up just once. The chain recombines TRBV11-2 with TRBJ2-7; TRBD2 agrees at 8 bases. Germline V CDR1 and CDR2: SGHAT, FQNNGV. Unmatched junction bases numbered 7, after V lost 1 base and J lost 5 bases. The CDR3 is 15 amino acids. CDR3 loop: CASSLAGGLLDEQYF. The CDR3, as DNA: TGTGCCAGCAGCTTAGCGGGAGGGCTTTTGGACGAGCAGTACTTC.

J is TRBJ2-6 and V is TRBV15, with unresolved D. With 0 bases removed from V and 5 bases from J, the gap between germline ends came to 11 bases. From germline, CDR1 is LNHNV and CDR2 YYDKDF (reference sequence). This CDR3 region has 16 residues. CDR3 bases: TGTGCCACCAGCAGAGATCGGGCGATCTGGGCCAACGTCCTGACTTTC. Translation gives CATSRDRAIWANVLTF.

In nucleotides, the CDR3 is TGTGCCAGCAGTGGAGCCGGGACAGGCGGCAGTGAGCAGTTCTTC. It is translated as CASSGAGTGGSEQFF. V is TRBV6-4 and J is TRBJ2-1; 8 bases align to TRBD1. This CDR3 spans 15 amino acids. J was trimmed by 9 bases and V by 4 bases; bases with no gene match: 11. Germline V gene sequence: CDR1 MRHNA, CDR2 SNTAGT.

With regard to this clone: Other nucleotide sequences in the sample specify the same CDR3. The chain joins TRBV19 to TRBJ2-7; 7 bases map to TRBD1. CDR3 size: 13 residues. With V trimmed by 5 bases and J by 2 bases, 3 bases remained unmatched. Germline V CDR1 and CDR2: LNHDA, SQIVND (reference sequence). DNA for the CDR3: TGTGCCAGTAGTCTGACAGGGACCTACGAGCAGTACTTC. Translated, it gives CASSLTGTYEQYF.

The chain carries TRBV29-1 and TRBJ2-2; 10 positions agree with TRBD2. Looked up from germline, CDR1 is SQVTM and CDR2 is ANQGSEA. The CDR3 is made up of 15 amino acids. With 3 bases clipped from V and 5 bases from J, the junction kept 6 bases outside the gene matches. This CDR3 reads CSVEPSGSITGELFF. CDR3 nucleotides: TGCAGCGTTGAGCCTAGCGGGAGCATAACCGGGGAGCTGTTTTTT.

The chain is built from TRBV6-1 and TRBJ1-1, with 10 bases aligning to TRBD1. V was pared by 7 bases and J by 7 bases, with 6 bases of the junction left unmatched. The CDR3 has 13 amino acids. Germline CDR1 is MNHNS and CDR2 is SASEGT. The CDR3 DNA sequence: TGTGCCAGCACTGACAGGGGGCCCGGTGAAGCTTTCTTT. It yields the protein CASTDRGPGEAFF.

The V and J genes are TRBV2 and TRBJ2-7; 9 bases match TRBD2. Unmatched junction bases numbered 7, after V lost 3 bases and J lost 1 base. This CDR3 contains 16 residues. Germline V CDR1 and CDR2: SNHLY, FYNNEI. The CDR3 DNA reads TGTGCCAGCAGTGAGGCGTCCAGCGGGGGGTCCTACGAGCAGTACTTC. Translating it yields CASSEASSGGSYEQYF.

The J gene is TRBJ2-2, the V gene TRBV19; 9 bases fit TRBD2. The germline CDR1 and CDR2 sequences are LNHDA and SQIVND (reference sequence). V shed 7 bases and J 0 bases; nucleotides not matched to a gene: 3. The CDR3 loop spans 15 amino acids. Written as DNA, the CDR3 is TGTGCCAGTAAGACTAGCGGAACGAACACCGGGGAGCTGTTTTTT. It specifies CASKTSGTNTGELFF.

The rearrangement links TRBV7-9 to TRBJ2-5; possible D gene TRBD2, 7 bases. V was pared by 1 base and J by 3 bases, with 9 bases between. CDR1 and CDR2 from the germline V gene are SEHNR and FQNEAQ (reference sequence). The CDR3 runs 14 residues. The CDR3 loop reads CASSLEGGEETQYF. CDR3 in DNA: TGTGCCAGCAGCTTAGAGGGGGGGGAAGAGACCCAGTACTTC.

This clone has a single count. The rearrangement uses TRBV28 and TRBJ2-2; 11 positions match TRBD2. The CDR3 is 16 residues long. The V gene's germline CDR1 is MDHEN and CDR2 SYDVKM. V gave up 1 base and J gave up 7 bases; unmatched junction bases: 5. The CDR3 DNA reads TGTGCCAGCAGTTTATTAGCGGGAGGGCCCGTCGGGGAGCTGTTTTTT. Translation gives CASSLLAGGPVGELFF.

The chain links TRBV5-6 to TRBJ2-3; TRBD1 matches 9 bases. After removal of 0 bases from V and 4 bases from J, the junction contained 6 bases not matched to a gene. CDR3 length: 16 amino acids. Per germline, CDR1 SGHDT and CDR2 YYEEEE. CDR3 DNA: TGTGCCAGCAGCTTGGAGGTGACAGGGGGTTCAGATACGCAGTATTTT. Its translation is CASSLEVTGGSDTQYF.